The 32 T cell receptor beta chains below were found in one sample sequenced in a study of blood T cell repertoires in COVID-19. Produced via immunoSEQ multiplex PCR; TCRdb's table is partial and in-frame only. Among about 210,000 clones listed, 81% were seen once. What was sequenced was PBMCs or T cells enriched from blood (not recorded which). These receptors all stem from a woman aged 45-65 years with acute COVID-19.

This clone showed up just a few times. This chain links TRBV4-1 with TRBJ2-3; D is perhaps TRBD2 (6 bases). The CDR3 sequence is 15 residues long. Trimming left V 4 bases short and J 11 bases short, with 22 bases between. Germline V lookup: CDR1 MGHRA, CDR2 YSYEKL. In DNA, the CDR3 is TGCGCCAGCAGCCCTACGGGACTGCCCCGCTGGGAGCAGTATTTT. The encoded protein is CASSPTGLPRWEQYF.

This clone was seen just once. The V and J genes are TRBV2 and TRBJ2-5; D gene uncertain. Germline V CDR1 and CDR2: SNHLY, FYNNEI. V lost 3 bases and J 5 bases, leaving 4 bases between the germline ends. The CDR3 runs to 11 residues. The CDR3: CASSDPETQYF. CDR3 DNA sequence: TGTGCCAGCAGTGATCCGGAGACCCAGTACTTC.

The rearrangement links TRBV7-2 to TRBJ2-7, with D unclear. The CDR3 loop spans 13 amino acids. Germline CDR1 and CDR2: SGHTA and FQGNSA. Trimming pared 1 base from V and 5 bases from J, leaving 9 bases between. The DNA of the CDR3 is TGTGCCAGCAGCTTAGGTCTCCAGGACGAGCAGTACTTC. It encodes CASSLGLQDEQYF.

The V and J genes are TRBV9 and TRBJ2-5; 7 nucleotides match TRBD2. Germline CDR1 is SGDLS and CDR2 is YYNGEE. Trimming removed 4 bases from V and 0 bases from J; junction bases left unmatched: 9. The CDR3 is 16 amino acids. The DNA of the CDR3 is TGTGCCAGCAGCTCCCGGGGAGCGGGGAACCAAGAGACCCAGTACTTC. Amino acids: CASSSRGAGNQETQYF.

The gene calls are TRBV7-2 and TRBJ1-5, with a possible D match to TRBD1 (6 bases). Germline CDR1 is SGHTA and CDR2 is FQGNSA. This CDR3 comprises 14 residues. V gave up 4 bases and J gave up 3 bases, with 10 bases separating them. This CDR3 reads CASSYRDTNQPQHF. The CDR3 coding sequence is TGTGCCAGCAGCTACCGGGACACCAATCAGCCCCAGCATTTT.

V is TRBV24-1 and J is TRBJ2-3, with TRBD2 identical over 8 bases. Germline lookup yields CDR1 KGHDR and CDR2 SFDVKD. V shed 3 bases and J 6 bases; nucleotides not matched to a gene: 7. The CDR3 is made up of 15 amino acids. Written as DNA, the CDR3 is TGTGCCACCAGTGATCAAGGGACTAGAAGGGATACGCAGTATTTT. It specifies CATSDQGTRRDTQYF.

This clone was detected once. The genes are TRBV29-1 and TRBJ2-5; TRBD1 might be the D (5 bases). The V gene's germline CDR1 is SQVTM and CDR2 ANQGSEA. Trimming took 3 bases from V and 0 from J, leaving 11 bases between them. This CDR3 contains 14 residues. CDR3 amino acids: CSVEGRAHQETQYF. The CDR3 DNA follows: TGCAGCGTTGAGGGCAGGGCCCACCAAGAGACCCAGTACTTC.

The rearrangement links TRBV3-1 (or the pseudogene TRBV3-2) to TRBJ2-1; D is unresolved. Germline V gene sequence: CDR1 LGHDT, CDR2 YNNKEL (reference sequence). The V and J ends lost 0 bases and 7 bases respectively, with 10 bases between them. The CDR3 extends over 14 amino acids. The chain's CDR3 is CASSQEESRNEQFF. CDR3 in DNA: TGTGCCAGCAGCCAAGAAGAATCCAGGAATGAGCAGTTCTTC.

CDR3 residues: CASRNLDRDNEQFF. The CDR3 nucleotides are TGCGCCAGCAGGAACCTCGACAGGGACAATGAGCAGTTCTTC. This chain uses TRBV23-1 with TRBJ2-1, with 7 bases matching TRBD1. TRBV23-1 is identified as an open reading frame with a role that is uncertain. After removal of 6 bases from V and 5 bases from J, the junction contained 7 bases not matched to a gene. The CDR3 spans 14 residues.

This clone was detected only a few times. The chain carries TRBV11-3 and TRBJ2-1, with 8 bases aligning to TRBD1. CDR1 and CDR2 from the germline V gene are SGHNT and YENEEA. This CDR3 comprises 13 residues. The V gene end was trimmed by 8 bases and the J gene end by 7 bases; junction bases not matched to a gene: 7. The CDR3 DNA reads TGTGCCAGCGAAGACAGGGGACCGAATGAGCAGTTCTTC. Residues: CASEDRGPNEQFF. The entire variable domain, with the rest obtained from reference TRBV11-3 and TRBJ2-1, is as follows: EAGVVQSPRYKIIEKKQPVAFWCNPISGHNTLYWYLQNLGQGPELLIRYENEEAVDDSQLPKDRFSAERLKGVDSTLKIQPAELGDSAVYLCASEDRGPNEQFFGPGTRLTVL.

The V and J genes are TRBV7-8 and TRBJ2-7; TRBD1 might be the D (5 bases). The germline V gene has CDR1 SGHVS and CDR2 FQNEAQ. The CDR3 runs to 14 residues. V was cut by 2 bases and J by 6 bases, with 14 bases left in between. Here the CDR3 DNA reads TGTGCCAGCAGCTTAAAGTCAGGGTACGGCGAGCAGTACTTC. The encoded protein is CASSLKSGYGEQYF.

The chain couples TRBV7-4 to TRBJ1-5, with 9 bases matching TRBD1. Germline CDR1 is SGHVT and CDR2 is SQSDAQ. The CDR3 has 16 amino acids. The V gene end was trimmed by 5 bases and the J gene end by 4 bases; junction bases not matched to a gene: 9. The CDR3 nucleotides read TGTGCCAGCAGCGTAACCGGGACAGGGATTAATCAGCCCCAGCATTTT. Protein product: CASSVTGTGINQPQHF.

The CDR3 nucleotides read TGTGCCATCAGTGAGTCCGTCCTTTCTGGAAACACCATATATTTT. Its protein product is CAISESVLSGNTIYF. The genes are TRBV10-3 and TRBJ1-3; D is unresolved. The CDR3 totals 15 residues. V lost 0 bases to trimming and J lost 1 base, with 7 bases between them. Germline-derived CDR1 and CDR2 are ENHRY and SYGVKD.

The chain couples TRBV28 to TRBJ2-3, with TRBD1 matching 8 bases. CDR1 and CDR2 from the germline V gene are MDHEN and SYDVKM. Unmatched junction bases numbered 14, after V lost 8 bases and J lost 7 bases. The CDR3 sequence is 15 residues long. CDR3 protein: CASWGDRSHVNTQYF. CDR3 coding DNA: TGTGCCAGCTGGGGGGACAGGTCTCATGTAAATACGCAGTATTTT. The full variable domain, its missing parts supplied by reference TRBV28 and TRBJ2-3, is DVKVTQSSRYLVKRTGEKVFLECVQDMDHENMFWYRQDPGLGLRLIYFSYDVKMKEKGDIPEGYSVSREKKERFSLILESASTNQTSMYLCASWGDRSHVNTQYFGPGTRLTVL.

As concerns this clone: Other DNA sequences in this sample translate to the same CDR3. The V gene is TRBV28, the J gene TRBJ1-2; TRBD1 aligns across 10 bases. The junction had 1 base not matched to a gene; V was cut back by 4 bases and J by 5 bases. CDR3 length equals 13 residues. Germline CDR1 and CDR2: MDHEN and SYDVKM. CDR3 region: CASSSGQGYGYTF. CDR3 coding DNA: TGTGCCAGCAGTTCGGGACAGGGGTATGGCTACACCTTC.

This clone was counted at least ten times. The V and J genes are TRBV2 and TRBJ2-1; 14 bases map to TRBD2. The CDR3 has 17 amino acids. CDR1 SNHLY and CDR2 FYNNEI come from the germline V gene. J was trimmed by 4 bases and V by 5 bases; bases with no gene match: 7. CDR3 region: CASSYSGLAGVYNEQFF. The CDR3 bases are TGTGCCAGCAGTTATTCGGGACTAGCGGGGGTATACAATGAGCAGTTCTTC.

The rearrangement links TRBV18 to TRBJ2-2; 9 bases map to TRBD2. V lost 3 bases, J lost 0 bases, and 8 bases stayed unmatched. Germline CDR1 and CDR2: KGHSH and LQKENI. The length of the CDR3 is 18 residues. The CDR3 DNA reads as TGTGCCAGCTCACCCTTATCCGGGACTAGCACGAACACCGGGGAGCTGTTTTTT. It encodes CASSPLSGTSTNTGELFF.

The chain uses TRBV28 and TRBJ2-7; 9 nucleotides match TRBD2. V trimming: 2 bases; J trimming: 9 bases; junction bases outside the gene matches: 8. Germline V gene lookup returns CDR1 MDHEN and CDR2 SYDVKM. The CDR3 runs 14 residues. CDR3 nucleotide sequence: TGTGCCAGCAGTTTAGTAGCGGGAGTATTGTGGCAGTACTTC. Translating it yields CASSLVAGVLWQYF.

V is TRBV7-2 and J is TRBJ1-2, with TRBD1 identical over 7 bases. Germline trimming cut 4 bases from V and 2 bases from J; bases unmatched to any gene: 4. Germline lookup yields CDR1 SGHTA and CDR2 FQGNSA. CDR3 size: 14 residues. The CDR3 DNA sequence: TGTGCCAGCAGCTCCTCGGGACAGAACTATGGCTACACCTTC. Translating it yields CASSSSGQNYGYTF.

The chain carries TRBV7-9 and TRBJ2-7; 8 bases map to TRBD1. The germline V gene has CDR1 SEHNR and CDR2 FQNEAQ (reference sequence). V shed 5 bases, J shed 3 bases, and the junction held 9 bases outside the gene matches. The CDR3 sequence is 15 residues long. CDR3 in DNA: TGTGCCAGCAGCCTAGACGGACAGGGTAGCTACGAGCAGTACTTC. Translating it yields CASSLDGQGSYEQYF.

The V and J genes are TRBV3-1 (or the pseudogene TRBV3-2) and TRBJ2-1; 12 bases are a match to TRBD2. V dropped 0 bases and J dropped 0; count of bases not matched to a gene: 12. CDR3 length equals 21 residues. The germline V gene encodes CDR1 LGHDT and CDR2 YNNKEL (reference sequence). DNA for the CDR3: TGTGCCAGCAGCCAAGAGGCTAGCGGGAGGGGTCATGAGAGCTCCTACAATGAGCAGTTCTTC. This gives the protein CASSQEASGRGHESSYNEQFF.

The CDR3 is CSVERGRGYTF. The CDR3, as DNA: TGCAGCGTTGAAAGGGGTAGAGGCTACACCTTC. The rearrangement joins TRBV29-1 to TRBJ1-2; a weak D match, TRBD1 (5 bases). V was pared by 2 bases and J by 8 bases, with 9 bases between. This CDR3 comprises 11 residues. Germline V lookup: CDR1 SQVTM, CDR2 ANQGSEA.

V usage is TRBV28 and J usage is TRBJ2-1; D may be TRBD2 (5 bases). Deletions cut 3 bases from V and 4 bases from J, with 7 bases between. The length of the CDR3 is 13 residues. The germline CDR1 and CDR2 sequences are MDHEN and SYDVKM. The CDR3 loop reads CASSLRAYNEQFF. The CDR3 DNA follows: TGTGCCAGCAGTTTGAGGGCTTACAATGAGCAGTTCTTC.

The sample holds a few counts of this clone. The V call is TRBV2, the J call TRBJ1-2, with TRBD1 as a possible D gene (6 bases). V lost 8 bases and J lost 4, with 23 bases in between. The germline gives CDR1 SNHLY, CDR2 FYNNEI. This CDR3 spans 16 amino acids. The CDR3 reads CASPGEGGRGSYGYTF. The CDR3 nucleotides are TGTGCCAGCCCGGGAGAGGGGGGGCGCGGTAGCTATGGCTACACCTTC.

V is TRBV5-4 and J is TRBJ2-7; tentative D call: TRBD1 (6 bases). The CDR3 runs to 15 residues. The V and J ends lost 4 bases and 6 bases respectively, with 20 bases between them. The germline V gene encodes CDR1 SGHNT and CDR2 YYREEE (reference sequence). The DNA of the CDR3 is TGTGCCAGCAGCCCACGAATTGGACAGAACAGCGAGCAGTACTTC. Its translation: CASSPRIGQNSEQYF.

The chain combines TRBV6-5 with TRBJ2-3; D remains unclear. Germline CDR1 reads MNHEY; CDR2 reads SVGAGI. The V gene lost 6 bases and the J gene lost 2 bases, with 12 bases spanning the gap. The length of the CDR3 is 14 residues. CDR3 sequence reads: CASREWPITDTQYF. CDR3 DNA: TGTGCCAGCAGGGAGTGGCCTATCACAGATACGCAGTATTTT.

The chain joins TRBV19 to TRBJ1-1; TRBD1 is a possible D gene (6 bases). CDR3 length equals 13 residues. Germline values: CDR1 LNHDA, CDR2 SQIVND (reference sequence). Trimming removed 4 bases at V and 6 bases at J, with 12 bases between. The CDR3 loop reads CASSRQGQSEAFF. In DNA form, the CDR3 reads TGTGCCAGTAGTAGGCAGGGACAATCTGAAGCTTTCTTT.

This clone was detected only once. This rearrangement joins TRBV7-9 to TRBJ2-1, with 9 bases identical to TRBD2. Germline loops: CDR1 SEHNR, CDR2 FQNEAQ (reference sequence). Trimming took 1 base from V and 9 from J; bases not matched to a gene: 10. CDR3 length: 16 amino acids. In DNA form, the CDR3 reads TGTGCCAGCAGCTTAGTTTTAGCGGGGGACCCCATTGAGCAGTTCTTC. Its translation is CASSLVLAGDPIEQFF.

V gene TRBV6-1 combines with J gene TRBJ2-2; no definite D call. The CDR3 extends over 13 amino acids. Per germline, CDR1 MNHNS and CDR2 SASEGT. Trimming cost V 5 bases and J 8 bases, with 12 bases left between them. CDR3 nucleotide sequence: TGTGCCAGCAGTTTGGTAGTATCTGGGGAGCTGTTTTTT. This translates into CASSLVVSGELFF.

This chain connects TRBV23-1 to TRBJ2-7; TRBD1 agrees at 12 bases. Being an ORF, TRBV23-1 has a function that is uncertain. J lost 3 bases, V lost 6 bases, and 3 bases had no gene match. CDR3 size: 14 residues. The CDR3 DNA sequence: TGCGCCAGCAGGGGGACAGGGGGCTTCTACGAGCAGTACTTC. As protein: CASRGTGGFYEQYF.

V is TRBV5-1 and J is TRBJ2-7; 13 bases match TRBD2. The CDR3 runs to 19 residues. V trimming: 7 bases; J trimming: 2 bases; junction bases outside the gene matches: 18. In germline, CDR1 is SGHRS, CDR2 YFSETQ. The CDR3 DNA reads TGCGCCAGCGCCCTAGCCGGACTAGCGGGAGCCCCTTACGCCTACGAGCAGTACTTC. The encoded protein is CASALAGLAGAPYAYEQYF. Variable domain in full (rest from reference TRBV5-1 and TRBJ2-7): KAGVTQTPRYLIKTRGQQVTLSCSPISGHRSVSWYQQTPGQGLQFLFEYFSETQRNKGNFPGRFSGRQFSNSRSEMNVSTLELGDSALYLCASALAGLAGAPYAYEQYFGPGTRLTVT.

V gene TRBV28 combines with J gene TRBJ1-2; D may be TRBD1 (6 bases). The germline gives CDR1 MDHEN, CDR2 SYDVKM. The CDR3 extends over 14 amino acids. Trimming stripped 8 bases from V and 5 bases from J, with 18 bases between. The CDR3 DNA reads as TGTGCCAGCGTTACAAGGCCCGGACAGTATGGCTACACCTTC. Translation: CASVTRPGQYGYTF.